Below, 16 T cell receptor beta chains from the same sample are listed, as sequenced in a study of CD8+ T cells in alopecia areata. As to treatment: oral pan-JAK inhibitor, 5-10 mg twice daily. RNA was extracted and reverse transcribed into cDNA as the sequencing template. The method was immunoSEQ multiplex PCR; TCRdb's version includes in-frame clones alone and lacks a portion of them. The repertoire holds under 350,000 clones, with roughly 50% as singletons. The sequencing here drew on CD4+ T cells sorted from blood, taken at week 24, from a patient treated with tofacitinib. The receptors shown here come from a human donor with alopecia areata.

The rearrangement joins TRBV7-6 to TRBJ1-4, with no clear D. V was clipped by 0 bases and J by 7 bases, with 6 bases between them. CDR1 and CDR2 from the germline V gene are SGHVS and FNYEAQ. The CDR3 totals 13 residues. DNA for the CDR3: TGTGCCAGCAGCTTAGCGATGTTTGAAAAACTGTTTTTT. This encodes CASSLAMFEKLFF.

The V call is TRBV7-9, the J call TRBJ1-5, with TRBD1 matching over 10 bases. The J segment lost 5 bases and the V segment lost 2 bases, leaving 3 bases of the junction unmatched. Germline loops: CDR1 SEHNR, CDR2 FQNEAQ (reference sequence). The CDR3 runs 15 residues. The DNA for the CDR3 is TGTGCCAGCAGCTTAACTGGGACAGGGGATCAGCCCCAGCATTTT. Protein: CASSLTGTGDQPQHF.

The chain combines TRBV7-8 with TRBJ1-2, with D possibly being TRBD1 (5 bases). CDR1 is SGHVS and CDR2 is FQNEAQ in the germline V gene. The CDR3 sequence is 14 residues long. Deletions cut 5 bases from V and 2 bases from J, with 12 bases between. DNA of the CDR3: TGTGCCAGCAGCCCCCGGGACCGAAACTATGGCTACACCTTC. Its protein product is CASSPRDRNYGYTF.

This clone was found a few times. The chain is built from TRBV4-1 and TRBJ1-2, with 9 bases that match TRBD1. V trimming: 4 bases; J trimming: 6 bases; junction bases outside the gene matches: 12. CDR1 and CDR2 (germline): MGHRA, YSYEKL. This CDR3 is 16 amino acids long. DNA for the CDR3: TGCGCCAGCAGCCCATCCAACAGGGGGCGAAACGATGGCTACACCTTC. The encoded protein is CASSPSNRGRNDGYTF.

The chain couples TRBV28 to TRBJ2-1, with 9 positions matching TRBD1. J lost 5 bases, V lost 7 bases, and 6 bases had no gene match. The germline V gene has CDR1 MDHEN and CDR2 SYDVKM. This CDR3 has 14 amino acids. CDR3: CASIYRGPDNEQFF. Here the CDR3 DNA reads TGTGCCAGCATATACAGGGGGCCAGACAATGAGCAGTTCTTC.

The V gene is TRBV29-1, the J gene TRBJ2-1; TRBD2 aligns across 10 bases. CDR3 length: 14 residues. In germline, CDR1 is SQVTM, CDR2 ANQGSEA. V dropped 6 bases and J dropped 4; count of bases not matched to a gene: 6. CDR3 sequence: CSVPPSGGYNEQFF. The CDR3 DNA reads as TGCAGCGTCCCCCCTAGCGGGGGATACAATGAGCAGTTCTTC.

This clone appeared a few times. V gene TRBV29-1 combines with J gene TRBJ1-4; 7 bases align to TRBD1. Germline values: CDR1 SQVTM, CDR2 ANQGSEA. This CDR3 region has 12 residues. V was pared by 4 bases and J by 7 bases, with 3 bases of the junction left unmatched. In DNA, the CDR3 is TGCAGCGTTGGTCCAGGGGGTGAAAAACTGTTTTTT. This translates into CSVGPGGEKLFF.

Notes on this clone: This specimen includes other DNA sequences encoding the same CDR3. The CDR3 reads CASSLRQGNTEAFF. CDR3 bases: TGTGCCAGCAGCTTACGACAGGGCAACACTGAAGCTTTCTTT. V and J are TRBV7-9 and TRBJ1-1; TRBD1 aligns across 7 bases. V gave up 2 bases and J gave up 2 bases; unmatched junction bases: 2. CDR1 is SEHNR and CDR2 is FQNEAQ in the germline V gene (reference sequence). The CDR3 has 14 residues.

Regarding this clone: This same CDR3 is encoded by further DNA sequences in the sample. This chain joins TRBV27 and TRBJ2-7; 10 positions match TRBD1. This CDR3 is built from 14 residues. Losses at the gene ends were 5 bases for V and 2 bases for J; bases not matched to a gene: 3. The V gene's germline CDR1 is MNHEY and CDR2 SMNVEV (reference sequence). The DNA for the CDR3 is TGTGCCAGCAGTACCGGGACAGGGGCCTACGAGCAGTACTTC. Translation: CASSTGTGAYEQYF.

The rearrangement uses TRBV9 and TRBJ2-3; no clear D gene. Germline CDR1 reads SGDLS; CDR2 reads YYNGEE. Trimming removed 0 bases at V and 1 base at J, with 15 bases between. CDR3 size: 17 residues. CDR3 nucleotide sequence: TGTGCCAGCAGCGTAGGCGCCAATGGTCGAGGCACAGATACGCAGTATTTT. It translates to CASSVGANGRGTDTQYF.

This clone occurred a few times. The V gene is TRBV10-3, the J gene TRBJ2-5, with 9 nucleotides matching TRBD2. The CDR3 extends over 16 amino acids. With V trimmed by 0 bases and J by 7 bases, 9 bases remained unmatched. CDR1 ENHRY and CDR2 SYGVKD come from the germline V gene. This chain's CDR3 is CAISESVAGASVTQYF. The CDR3 DNA sequence: TGTGCCATCAGTGAGTCGGTAGCGGGGGCTTCGGTGACCCAGTACTTC.

The genes are TRBV5-6 and TRBJ1-1, with D possibly being TRBD1 (5 bases). Per germline, CDR1 SGHDT and CDR2 YYEEEE. Trimming left V 4 bases short and J 6 bases short, with 22 bases between. The CDR3 runs 16 residues. The CDR3 DNA is TGTGCCAGCAGCCCCCTAGTGAGGGCGAGGGGAGCTGAAGCTTTCTTT. Its translation is CASSPLVRARGAEAFF.

This clone was seen only a few times. The sample holds other DNA sequences that translate to the same CDR3. DNA for the CDR3: TGTGCCAGCTCACCAGACTACGAGCAGTACTTC. It specifies CASSPDYEQYF. The V call is TRBV18, the J call TRBJ2-7; D ambiguous. The CDR3 length is 11 residues. Deletions cut 2 bases from V and 3 bases from J, with 2 bases between. Germline CDR1 reads KGHSH; CDR2 reads LQKENI.

This rearrangement joins TRBV29-1 to TRBJ2-5; D gene unclear. Germline values: CDR1 SQVTM, CDR2 ANQGSEA. V was clipped by 1 base and J by 1 base, with 4 bases between them. There are 12 residues in the CDR3. The CDR3 DNA sequence: TGCAGCGTTGAAGGGTTCCAAGAGACCCAGTACTTC. Its protein product is CSVEGFQETQYF.

The chain carries TRBV27 and TRBJ2-7; the match to TRBD2 covers 13 bases. Trimming cost V 5 bases and J 5 bases; bases outside gene matches: 3. In germline, CDR1 is MNHEY, CDR2 SMNVEV (reference sequence). The CDR3 has 14 amino acids. The CDR3 here is CASSALAGGDEQYF. The CDR3 DNA reads TGTGCCAGCAGTGCACTAGCGGGGGGGGACGAGCAGTACTTC.

V gene TRBV5-4 combines with J gene TRBJ1-1; TRBD1 might be the D (6 bases). With 4 bases removed from V and 4 bases from J, the gap between germline ends came to 14 bases. CDR1 is SGHNT and CDR2 is YYREEE in the germline V gene (reference sequence). There are 14 residues in the CDR3. Written as DNA, the CDR3 is TGTGCCAGCAGCGAACACAGGGAGGGCACTGAAGCTTTCTTT. Translated, it gives CASSEHREGTEAFF.